The clone carrying this T cell receptor beta chain was seen only a few times. The sample is drawn from a study of CD8+ T cells in alopecia areata. Trimming took 6 bases from V and 4 from J, leaving 18 bases between them. Germline V gene lookup returns CDR1 MNHEY and CDR2 SVGAGI. This CDR3 comprises 15 residues. The authors extracted RNA and reverse transcribed it into cDNA as the sequencing template. Clones were sequenced by immunoSEQ multiplex PCR, and TCRdb holds only the in-frame ones, with some missing. The sample shows about 180,000 clones, roughly 60% of them seen only once. The receptor's source is a human donor with alopecia areata. J is TRBJ1-1 and V is TRBV6-5; no firm D call. Here the sequenced sample was CD4+ T cells sorted from blood, taken at week 0. CDR3 coding DNA: TGTGCCAGCAGCCTCATTTTTGCGTCTGGCACTGAAGCTTTCTTT. Translation gives CASSLIFASGTEAFF.